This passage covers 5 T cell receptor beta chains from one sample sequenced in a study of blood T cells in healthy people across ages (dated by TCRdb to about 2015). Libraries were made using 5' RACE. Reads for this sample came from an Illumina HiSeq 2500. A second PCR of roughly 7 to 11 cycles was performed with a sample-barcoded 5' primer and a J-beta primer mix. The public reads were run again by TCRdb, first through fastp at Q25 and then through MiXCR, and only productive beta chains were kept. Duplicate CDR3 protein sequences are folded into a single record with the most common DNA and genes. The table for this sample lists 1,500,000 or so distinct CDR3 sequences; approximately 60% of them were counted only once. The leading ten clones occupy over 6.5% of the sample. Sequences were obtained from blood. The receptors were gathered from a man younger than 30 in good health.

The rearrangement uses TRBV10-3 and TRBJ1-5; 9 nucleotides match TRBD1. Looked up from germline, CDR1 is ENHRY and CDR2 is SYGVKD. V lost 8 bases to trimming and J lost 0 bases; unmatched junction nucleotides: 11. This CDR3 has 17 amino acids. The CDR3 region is CAIGATGGLSSNQPQHF. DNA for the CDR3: TGTGCCATCGGTGCGACAGGGGGTCTCTCTAGCAATCAGCCCCAGCATTTT.

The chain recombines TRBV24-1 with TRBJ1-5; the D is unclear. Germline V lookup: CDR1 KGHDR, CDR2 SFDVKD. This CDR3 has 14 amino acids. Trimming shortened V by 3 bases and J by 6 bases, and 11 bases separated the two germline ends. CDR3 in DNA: TGTGCCACCAGTGATCGGACCCGGTCTCAGCCCCAGCATTTT. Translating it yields CATSDRTRSQPQHF.

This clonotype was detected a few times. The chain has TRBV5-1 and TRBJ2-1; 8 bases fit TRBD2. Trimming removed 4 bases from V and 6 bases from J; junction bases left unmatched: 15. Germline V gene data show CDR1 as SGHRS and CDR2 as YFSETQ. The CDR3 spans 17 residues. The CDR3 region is CASSPSGRLSDSNEQFF. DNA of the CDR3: TGCGCCAGCAGCCCCAGCGGGAGATTAAGTGACTCCAATGAGCAGTTCTTC.

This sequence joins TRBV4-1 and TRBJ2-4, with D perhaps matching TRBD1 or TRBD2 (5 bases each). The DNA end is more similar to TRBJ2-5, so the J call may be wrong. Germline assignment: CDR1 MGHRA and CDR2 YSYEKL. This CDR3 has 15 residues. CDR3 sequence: CASSQEGTVKETQYF. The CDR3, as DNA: TGCGCCAGCAGCCAAGAAGGGACGGTTAAAGAGACCCAGTACTTC.

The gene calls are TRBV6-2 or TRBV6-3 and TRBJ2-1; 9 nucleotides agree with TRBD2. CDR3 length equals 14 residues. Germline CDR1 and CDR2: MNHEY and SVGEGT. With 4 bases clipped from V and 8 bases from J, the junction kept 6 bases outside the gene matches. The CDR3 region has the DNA TGTGCCAGCAGTTCTAGCGGGGCAAGGTATGAGCAGTTCTTC. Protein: CASSSSGARYEQFF.